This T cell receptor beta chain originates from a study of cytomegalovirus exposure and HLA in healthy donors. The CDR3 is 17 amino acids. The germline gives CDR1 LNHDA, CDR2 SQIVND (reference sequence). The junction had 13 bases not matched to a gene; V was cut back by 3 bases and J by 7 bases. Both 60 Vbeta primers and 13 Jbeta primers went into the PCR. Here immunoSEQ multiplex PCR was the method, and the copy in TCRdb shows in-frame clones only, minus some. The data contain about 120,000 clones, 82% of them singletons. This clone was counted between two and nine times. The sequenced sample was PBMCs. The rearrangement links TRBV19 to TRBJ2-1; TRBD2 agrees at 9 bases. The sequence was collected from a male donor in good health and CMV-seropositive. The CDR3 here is CASSIGAGGPRWNEQFF. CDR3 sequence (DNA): TGTGCCAGTAGTATCGGGGCGGGAGGGCCAAGGTGGAATGAGCAGTTCTTC. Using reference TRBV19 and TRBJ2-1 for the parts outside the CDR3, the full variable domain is DGGITQSPKYLFRKEGQNVTLSCEQNLNHDAMYWYRQDPGQGLRLIYYSQIVNDFQKGDIAEGYSVSREKKESFPLTVTSAQKNPTAFYLCASSIGAGGPRWNEQFFGPGTRLTVL.